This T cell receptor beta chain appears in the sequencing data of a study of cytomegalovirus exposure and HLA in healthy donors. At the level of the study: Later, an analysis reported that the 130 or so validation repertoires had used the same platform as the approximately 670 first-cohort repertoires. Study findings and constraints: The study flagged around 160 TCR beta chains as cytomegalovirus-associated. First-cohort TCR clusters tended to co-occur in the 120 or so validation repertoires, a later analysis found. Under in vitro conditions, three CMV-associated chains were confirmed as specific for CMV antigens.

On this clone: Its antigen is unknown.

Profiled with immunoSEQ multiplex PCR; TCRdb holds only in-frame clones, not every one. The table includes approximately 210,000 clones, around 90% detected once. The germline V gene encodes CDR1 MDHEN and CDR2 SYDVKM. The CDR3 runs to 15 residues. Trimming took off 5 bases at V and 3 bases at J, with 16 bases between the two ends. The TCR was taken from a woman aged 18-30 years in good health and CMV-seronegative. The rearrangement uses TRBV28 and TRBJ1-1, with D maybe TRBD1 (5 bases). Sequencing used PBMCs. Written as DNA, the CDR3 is TGTGCCAGCAGTCCCCGACAGTCCCGGTACACTGAAGCTTTCTTT. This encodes CASSPRQSRYTEAFF.